This T cell receptor beta chain was retrieved from a study of T-cell memory formation after mild COVID-19 (dated by TCRdb to about 2021). For context, the study as a whole: TCR sequence clusters from the two donors were largely donor specific. The cohort comprised two young, previously healthy adult volunteers, one female and one male. In two donors, T-cell clones that expanded and contracted after mild COVID-19 were followed by sequencing TCRalpha and TCRbeta repertoires longitudinally. Findings and caveats that apply to the study as a whole: Some responding clones were detected in pre-infection memory, which suggested that pre-existing cross-reactive memory T cells had joined the SARS-CoV-2 response. SARS-CoV-2 specificity was not confirmed for the second-wave clones peaking on day 37. The study covered only a couple of mild cases, and larger cohorts including severe cases with pre-infection samples were considered necessary. Contracting CD4+ clones turned up mainly in the CM and EM memory subsets, whereas EMRA was where CD8+ clones were enriched. Balanced CD4/CD8 phenotypes were observed for clones contracting from day 15 to 85, whereas a bias towards CD4+ was observed for a second wave of clones expanding from day 15 to 37.

As for this clonotype: The clone's antigen remains unknown. It has no much larger one-base neighbor in the sample; base qualities were not kept.

The CDR3 holds 18 amino acids from the cysteine to the phenylalanine. Only the CDR3 DNA is retained, 54 bases long and in frame from the first base. V is reduced by 0 bases and J by 4 bases, leaving a spacing of 20 bases between them. PBMCs were isolated by Ficoll-Paque density gradient centrifugation. The data were produced on an Illumina NovaSeq 6000. Using 5'RACE with constant-segment primers, TCRalpha and TCRbeta cDNA libraries were constructed, with sample barcodes and unique molecular identifiers added in the process. RNA was extracted from every sample with Trizol reagent. Amplification of the libraries took two PCR steps, and the second step added a second sample barcode plus Illumina TruSeq adapters. Sequencing of libraries was performed on an Illumina NovaSeq with 2 x 150 bp paired-end reads. The authors processed their data as follows. Reads were demultiplexed and collapsed into UMI-guided consensus sequences with migec v1.2.7. Using mixcr v2.1.11, UMI consensuses were aligned to TRA and TRB V and J templates and then assembled into clonotypes. A clonotype was counted as expanded or contracted only when both edgeR and NoisET called the clonotype significant, with the noise models trained on biological replicates. For edgeR calls, a false discovery rate-adjusted p below 0.01 and a log2 fold-change threshold of 1 were applied. PCA with hierarchical clustering of max-normalized trajectories of the 1000 most abundant clonotypes was used as exploratory dynamics analysis. Each responding clone was given a CD4 or CD8 phenotype based on the CD4+ and CD8+ repertoires, which had been sequenced separately. TCRdb's own reprocessing of the public reads used fastp at Q25 and MiXCR and kept productive beta chains. Identical CDR3 proteins give one entry, which carries the most common genes and DNA. The V and J calls and clone size are TCRdb's, not the authors'. For this sample the table gives around 500,000 distinct CDR3 sequences, of which 15% to 20% were detected only once. The ten largest clonotypes hold 9% to 15% of the sample.

The TCR was taken from an adult woman who had mild COVID-19 (a few samples of this study predate the infection). The sample titles of this study are shuffled in the database, so cell type and time point are left out; the donor was told from shared clones. The specimen sequenced was PBMCs or a T cell subset sorted from them (not recorded which). The rearrangement combines TRBV5-3 with TRBJ1-5; possibly the D gene is TRBD1, per 5 matching bases. TRBV5-3 is assigned to the ORF class and has an uncertain function. The CDR3 sequence is CARSLALQFGDANQPQHF. In nucleotide form, the sequence is TGTGCCAGAAGCTTGGCCCTGCAGTTCGGGGACGCAAATCAGCCCCAGCATTTT.